Each of the 2 T cell receptor beta chains below was sequenced from the same sample in a study of T cells in Graves' hyperthyroidism and ophthalmopathy. RNA transcripts provided the source from which TCR beta CDR3 regions were amplified. First-round RT-PCR with HTBI primers amplified the TCR CDR3 region. A single record per CDR3 protein comes from TCRdb applying MiXCR to the multiplex PCR reads. The table lists a few hundred thousand distinct CDR3 sequences, around 16% of them singletons, with under 3.5% in the top ten. Sequenced: blood. The source is a middle-aged woman with Graves' ophthalmopathy.

In this sample, this clonotype turned up many times. This chain's CDR3 is CASSYSTGSSTEAFF. The CDR3 DNA reads TGTGCCAGCAGTTACTCGACCGGCAGCTCCACTGAAGCTTTCTTT. The rearrangement uses TRBV6-2 or TRBV6-3 and TRBJ1-1; no firm D call. CDR1 and CDR2 from the germline V gene are MNHEY and SVGEGT. The V gene lost 0 bases and the J gene lost 4 bases, with 12 bases spanning the gap. This CDR3 region has 15 residues.

This clonotype was counted ten times or more. The chain carries TRBV2 and TRBJ1-2; D is unclear. Trimming took off 9 bases at V and 4 bases at J, with 3 bases between the two ends. The CDR3 runs 9 residues. Germline V gene data show CDR1 as SNHLY and CDR2 as FYNNEI. For the CDR3, the DNA is TGTGCCAGTGGCTATGGCTACACCTTC. Its translation: CASGYGYTF.